The source of this T cell receptor (beta chain) is a study of T cells in Graves' hyperthyroidism and ophthalmopathy. RNA transcripts provided the source from which TCR beta CDR3 regions were amplified. Carried out on the TCR CDR3, a first-round RT-PCR used the HTBI primer set. MiXCR was run by TCRdb on the multiplex PCR reads, yielding one entry per CDR3 protein. The data show about 380,000 distinct CDR3 sequences, roughly 14% seen once. This clonotype was picked up a small number of times. The sequence was collected from a man in his thirties or forties with Graves' hyperthyroidism that later progressed to Graves' ophthalmopathy. Sequenced sample: blood.

CDR3 residues: CATSDPRGGNTEAFF. CDR3 bases: TGTGCCACCAGTGACCCCCGGGGGGGGAACACTGAAGCTTTCTTT. This chain uses TRBV24-1 with TRBJ1-1, with D possibly being TRBD1 (5 bases). This CDR3 has 15 residues. In germline, CDR1 is KGHDR, CDR2 SFDVKD. Trimming pared 4 bases from V and 1 base from J, leaving 12 bases between.